A single sample gave rise to the 28 T cell receptor beta chains below, sequenced in a study of blood T cell repertoires in COVID-19 (dated by TCRdb to the early 2020s). Library construction relied on the immunoSEQ multiplex PCR assay. Imported from immuneACCESS, the table was reduced by TCRdb to in-frame sequences with V and J called. These copies leave out some clones; in studies compared against another copy, an unresolved V gene accounts for under half, and the cause of the remainder is not known. This sample lists a few hundred thousand clones; about four fifths were detected once. The ten largest clones represent approximately 2% of the sample. The specimen was peripheral blood. The receptors originated from a man aged 25-45 years who had recovered from COVID-19.

The chain is built from TRBV11-1 and TRBJ1-4, with a tentative D call TRBD1 (5 bases). Trimming left V 2 bases short and J 7 bases short, with 5 bases between. The CDR3 loop spans 12 amino acids. Germline lookup yields CDR1 SGHAT and CDR2 FQDESV (reference sequence). CDR3 DNA sequence: TGTGCCAGCAGCTTAAGGGGTGAAAAACTGTTTTTT. This gives the protein CASSLRGEKLFF.

The chain recombines TRBV30 with TRBJ1-4, with D unclear. With 3 bases removed from V and 1 base from J, the gap between germline ends came to 9 bases. The CDR3 consists of 14 residues. The germline gives CDR1 GTSNPN, CDR2 SVGIG (reference sequence). This CDR3 reads CAWSDRQTNEKLFF. In DNA, the CDR3 is TGTGCCTGGAGCGACCGACAAACTAATGAAAAACTGTTTTTT.

This clone was seen just once. This chain links TRBV6-6 with TRBJ1-1; tentatively, D is TRBD1 (6 bases). V gave up 5 bases and J gave up 8 bases, with 12 bases separating them. In germline, CDR1 is MNHNY, CDR2 SVGAGI (reference sequence). CDR3 length: 12 residues. In nucleotides, the CDR3 is TGTGCCAGCAGTACCCCGGACAGCGAAGCTTTCTTT. Translation gives CASSTPDSEAFF.

The sample holds one count of this clone. The V and J genes are TRBV3-1 (or the pseudogene TRBV3-2) and TRBJ2-7, with 7 positions matching TRBD2. This CDR3 is built from 13 residues. Germline CDR1 reads LGHDT; CDR2 reads YNNKEL (reference sequence). V was pared by 0 bases and J by 5 bases, with 1 base of the junction left unmatched. The CDR3 DNA follows: TGTGCCAGCAGCCAAGAGGGAGGGGACGAGCAGTACTTC. Translation gives CASSQEGGDEQYF.

This rearrangement joins TRBV6-5 to TRBJ1-4; 8 bases align to TRBD1. The CDR3 extends over 15 amino acids. Germline CDR1 is MNHEY and CDR2 is SVGAGI. Trimming removed 7 bases from V and 5 bases from J; junction bases left unmatched: 9. The CDR3 DNA is TGTGCCAGCATGAGGCAGGGGGCCCGGAATGAAAAACTGTTTTTT. The encoded protein is CASMRQGARNEKLFF.

The chain recombines TRBV27 with TRBJ2-2, with TRBD2 matching over 9 bases. The CDR3 is 17 amino acids. Trimming removed 7 bases from V and 1 base from J; junction bases left unmatched: 10. CDR1 MNHEY and CDR2 SMNVEV come from the germline V gene (reference sequence). CDR3 sequence (DNA): TGTGCCAGCAAAAATAGCGGGGGAGCTCAGAACACCGGGGAGCTGTTTTTT. It yields the protein CASKNSGGAQNTGELFF.

The J gene is TRBJ2-7, the V gene TRBV10-2; D not resolved. The CDR3 length is 15 residues. The V gene lost 3 bases and the J gene lost 0 bases, with 12 bases spanning the gap. Germline CDR1 is WSHSY and CDR2 is SAAADI. The CDR3 DNA sequence: TGCGCCAGCAGTGAAGGCGTGCGGTCCTCCTACGAGCAGTACGTC. This sequence encodes CASSEGVRSSYEQYV.

The chain links TRBV6-1 to TRBJ1-1, with unresolved D. Trimming removed 1 base from V and 3 bases from J, with 9 bases in between. The CDR3 contains 14 residues. Germline CDR1 is MNHNS and CDR2 is SASEGT. The CDR3 spells CASSEESGYTEAFF. In DNA form, the CDR3 reads TGTGCCAGCAGTGAAGAGTCAGGATACACTGAAGCTTTCTTT.

The chain couples TRBV7-6 to TRBJ2-2; 11 nucleotides match TRBD2. The CDR3 is 16 residues long. J gave up 5 bases and V 3 bases, and 5 bases lay outside the gene matches. Germline-derived CDR1 and CDR2 are SGHVS and FNYEAQ. The CDR3 loop is CASSFETSGATGELFF. CDR3 coding DNA: TGTGCCAGCAGCTTTGAGACTAGCGGGGCTACCGGGGAGCTGTTTTTT. Looking up the rest from reference TRBV7-6 and TRBJ2-2 gives the full variable domain: GAGVSQSPRYKVTKRGQDVALRCDPISGHVSLYWYRQALGQGPEFLTYFNYEAQQDKSGLPNDRFSAERPEGSISTLTIQRTEQRDSAMYRCASSFETSGATGELFFGEGSRLTVL.

The V call is TRBV7-2, the J call TRBJ2-2, with a tentative D call TRBD2 (8 bases). The CDR3 covers 16 residues. Trimming cost V 5 bases and J 4 bases, with 17 bases left between them. Per the germline V gene, CDR1 is SGHTA and CDR2 is FQGNSA. CDR3: CASSTGAGGGTGELFF. The DNA of the CDR3 is TGTGCCAGCAGCACAGGGGCGGGGGGAGGCACCGGGGAGCTGTTTTTT.

The chain has TRBV25-1 and TRBJ1-4; no clear D. The length of the CDR3 is 12 residues. Germline V gene sequence: CDR1 MGHDK, CDR2 SYGVNS. Trimming left V 5 bases short and J 12 bases short, with 13 bases between. The DNA for the CDR3 is TGTGCCAGCAGTCGTGCGGGTCAAGAACTGTTTTTT. Translated: CASSRAGQELFF.

This clone was picked up many times. V is TRBV24-1 and J is TRBJ2-1; the D is unclear. Trimming pared 9 bases from V and 5 bases from J, leaving 10 bases between. The germline gives CDR1 KGHDR, CDR2 SFDVKD. The CDR3 is 12 amino acids. The CDR3 spells CATAAFDNEQFF. CDR3 in DNA: TGTGCCACCGCGGCTTTTGACAATGAGCAGTTCTTC.

This clone was found a few times. The rearrangement links TRBV27 to TRBJ1-4; no firm D call. CDR1 and CDR2 from the germline V gene are MNHEY and SMNVEV (reference sequence). CDR3 length: 15 amino acids. Trimming took off 4 bases at V and 0 bases at J, with 9 bases between the two ends. The CDR3 spells CASSSNGATNEKLFF. CDR3 bases: TGTGCCAGCAGTTCGAACGGAGCAACTAATGAAAAACTGTTTTTT. Variable domain in full (rest from reference TRBV27 and TRBJ1-4): EAQVTQNPRYLITVTGKKLTVTCSQNMNHEYMSWYRQDPGLGLRQIYYSMNVEVTDKGDVPEGYKVSRKEKRNFPLILESPSPNQTSLYFCASSSNGATNEKLFFGSGTQLSVL.

The genes are TRBV19 and TRBJ2-1; the match to TRBD2 covers 13 bases. The CDR3 covers 15 residues. V shed 8 bases, J shed 1 base, and the junction held 2 bases outside the gene matches. Per germline, CDR1 LNHDA and CDR2 SQIVND (reference sequence). The DNA of the CDR3 is TGTGCCAGTGCGGGACTAGCGGGGTCCTACAATGAGCAGTTCTTC. Amino acid sequence: CASAGLAGSYNEQFF.

This chain joins TRBV3-1 (or the pseudogene TRBV3-2) and TRBJ2-2; D unresolved. V lost 0 bases and J 7 bases, leaving 9 bases between the germline ends. From germline, CDR1 is LGHDT and CDR2 YNNKEL (reference sequence). CDR3 size: 14 residues. The CDR3 nucleotides are TGTGCCAGCAGCCAAGATGGGCCCAGCGGGGAGCTGTTTTTT. Its translation is CASSQDGPSGELFF.

This chain links TRBV29-1 with TRBJ2-1; D gene unclear. Germline CDR1 SQVTM, CDR2 ANQGSEA. Trimming took off 4 bases at V and 10 bases at J, with 17 bases between the two ends. The CDR3 is 13 residues long. The CDR3 sequence is CSVAKVPLREQFF. The CDR3 region has the DNA TGCAGCGTTGCTAAAGTGCCCTTGAGGGAGCAGTTCTTC.

The V and J genes are TRBV6-6 and TRBJ2-3, with TRBD2 matching over 8 bases. This CDR3 comprises 14 residues. Germline trimming cut 7 bases from V and 4 bases from J; bases unmatched to any gene: 7. CDR1 MNHNY and CDR2 SVGAGI come from the germline V gene (reference sequence). The CDR3 DNA reads as TGTGCCAGCAAGGATGCGGGGGGCTCAGATACGCAGTATTTT. This codes for CASKDAGGSDTQYF.

This chain uses TRBV12-3 or TRBV12-4 with TRBJ1-1, with no clear D. V was cut by 1 base and J by 8 bases, with 11 bases left in between. The CDR3 runs to 13 residues. The CDR3 spells CASSLGYGIEAFF. The CDR3 DNA reads TGTGCCAGCAGTTTAGGGTACGGGATAGAAGCTTTCTTT.

The chain joins TRBV19 to TRBJ1-5; D is undetermined. The CDR3 totals 13 residues. V lost 6 bases, J lost 9 bases, and 15 bases lay in between. Germline CDR1 is LNHDA and CDR2 is SQIVND (reference sequence). The CDR3 spells CASRGREVRPQHF. The CDR3 nucleotides are TGTGCCAGTAGAGGGAGGGAGGTTCGGCCCCAGCATTTT.

The chain couples TRBV7-9 to TRBJ2-7; D gene unclear. Germline V CDR1 and CDR2: SEHNR, FQNEAQ (reference sequence). The CDR3 spans 14 residues. Deletions cut 8 bases from V and 2 bases from J, with 16 bases between. The CDR3 DNA follows: TGTGCCAGCGGCTGGGCGACACAGACCTACGAGCAGTACTTC. Protein sequence: CASGWATQTYEQYF.

The chain carries TRBV18 and TRBJ1-2; 9 bases match TRBD1. J lost 4 bases, V lost 3 bases, and 9 bases had no gene match. Germline-derived CDR1 and CDR2 are KGHSH and LQKENI. The CDR3 is 16 residues long. The CDR3 loop is CASSPPSLTGGYGYTF. CDR3 DNA sequence: TGTGCCAGCTCACCGCCCTCCCTGACAGGGGGCTATGGCTACACCTTC.

This clone was seen only a few times. V usage is TRBV5-1 and J usage is TRBJ1-1; D gene ambiguous. In germline, CDR1 is SGHRS, CDR2 YFSETQ. The CDR3 is 13 residues long. The ends were cut back, 0 bases at V and 2 bases at J, with 5 bases in the middle. The CDR3 protein is CASSLVLNTEAFF. The CDR3 DNA is TGCGCCAGCAGCTTGGTATTAAACACTGAAGCTTTCTTT.

J is TRBJ1-2 and V is TRBV12-3 or TRBV12-4, with a tentative D call TRBD1 (6 bases). Trimming took 3 bases from V and 9 from J, leaving 14 bases between them. The CDR3 is 13 residues long. CDR3 residues: CASSFGATGRYTF. The CDR3 DNA sequence: TGTGCCAGCAGTTTTGGGGCTACAGGGCGCTACACCTTC.

The gene calls are TRBV11-2 and TRBJ1-1; possible D gene TRBD1, 5 bases. The CDR3 is 17 amino acids. Per germline, CDR1 SGHAT and CDR2 FQNNGV. V was pared by 5 bases and J by 1 base, with 20 bases between. CDR3 protein: CASSPHPLQVTNTEAFF. Here the CDR3 DNA reads TGTGCCAGCAGCCCCCACCCCTTACAGGTAACGAACACTGAAGCTTTCTTT.

The chain uses TRBV5-8 and TRBJ1-3; 7 bases fit TRBD1. Germline values: CDR1 SGHTS, CDR2 YDEGEE. CDR3 length equals 14 residues. J lost 4 bases, V lost 2 bases, and 3 bases had no gene match. This CDR3 is CASSLRGRGNTIYF. The CDR3 DNA is TGTGCCAGCAGCTTAAGGGGGCGCGGAAACACCATATATTTT.

This clone has just a few counts. V gene TRBV5-1 combines with J gene TRBJ1-6, with a tentative D call TRBD1 (5 bases). The CDR3 consists of 14 residues. CDR1 is SGHRS, CDR2 YFSETQ, per germline. V lost 0 bases and J 8 bases, leaving 9 bases between the germline ends. CDR3: CASSLGQSDSPLHF. CDR3 DNA: TGCGCCAGCAGCTTGGGACAGAGCGATTCACCCCTCCACTTT.

The chain couples TRBV3-1 (or the pseudogene TRBV3-2) to TRBJ2-2; D is uncertain. The germline V and J ends were trimmed by 4 bases and 0 bases, with 6 bases remaining between them. The germline V gene encodes CDR1 LGHDT and CDR2 YNNKEL (reference sequence). The CDR3 totals 14 residues. The CDR3 DNA reads TGTGCCAGCAGCCCCCCGGCGAACACCGGGGAGCTGTTTTTT. It translates to CASSPPANTGELFF.

The V call is TRBV2, the J call TRBJ2-7; 8 bases match TRBD1. The CDR3 is 14 amino acids. The V gene end was trimmed by 3 bases and the J gene end by 5 bases; junction bases not matched to a gene: 6. CDR1 and CDR2 from the germline V gene are SNHLY and FYNNEI. The CDR3: CASSDSRGLDEQYF. For the CDR3, the DNA is TGTGCCAGCAGTGATAGCAGGGGGCTTGACGAGCAGTACTTC.